These 20 T cell receptor beta chains came from one sample sequenced in a study of cytomegalovirus exposure and HLA in healthy donors. It was with 60 Vbeta and 13 Jbeta primers that the PCR ran. TCRdb's copy holds only in-frame clones and misses some; the assay was immunoSEQ multiplex PCR. The sample includes about 120,000 clones, 75% to 80% seen only once; the top ten take 6.3%. Sequencing input: PBMCs. All receptors derive from a woman in her thirties or forties in good health and CMV-seronegative.

V usage is TRBV9 and J usage is TRBJ2-1, with D possibly called TRBD1 or TRBD2 (6 bases each). The CDR3 has 15 amino acids. Germline CDR1 and CDR2: SGDLS and YYNGEE. V dropped 4 bases and J dropped 2 bases, with 13 bases sitting between them. The CDR3 loop reads CASSLGGTAYNEQFF. CDR3 nucleotides: TGTGCCAGCAGCCTAGGGGGGACTGCCTACAATGAGCAGTTCTTC.

The chain joins TRBV10-3 to TRBJ1-2, with TRBD1 matching 10 bases. CDR1 is ENHRY, CDR2 SYGVKD, per germline. The CDR3 is 15 residues long. V lost 8 bases and J lost 5; bases outside the gene matches: 11. The CDR3 nucleotides are TGTGCCATCTGGGGACAGGGGACCCCCCCGTATGGCTACACCTTC. Its protein product is CAIWGQGTPPYGYTF.

The chain links TRBV10-3 to TRBJ2-1; TRBD2 agrees at 10 bases. V lost 6 bases to trimming and J lost 0 bases; unmatched junction nucleotides: 5. Germline lookup yields CDR1 ENHRY and CDR2 SYGVKD. The length of the CDR3 is 16 residues. Written as DNA, the CDR3 is TGTGCCATCAGGGGGACTAGCGCCAGCTCCTACAATGAGCAGTTCTTC. This gives the protein CAIRGTSASSYNEQFF.

The chain recombines TRBV6-5 with TRBJ2-7, with TRBD1 matching over 7 bases. This CDR3 has 14 residues. V shed 4 bases and J 2 bases; nucleotides not matched to a gene: 5. Germline assignment: CDR1 MNHEY and CDR2 SVGAGI. The CDR3 reads CASSSQTGTYEQYF. The CDR3 coding sequence is TGTGCCAGCAGTTCTCAGACAGGGACCTACGAGCAGTACTTC.

The chain combines TRBV4-2 with TRBJ1-3, with a weak D call TRBD1 (5 bases). This CDR3 comprises 16 residues. V gave up 0 bases and J gave up 8 bases, with 17 bases separating them. The germline V gene encodes CDR1 LGHNA and CDR2 YNFKEQ. In nucleotides, the CDR3 is TGTGCCAGCAGCCAAGACACACAGGCGCCGGGTGACACCATATATTTT. Amino acid sequence: CASSQDTQAPGDTIYF.

J is TRBJ2-3 and V is TRBV7-9, with 7 bases that match TRBD2. CDR1 and CDR2 (germline): SEHNR, FQNEAQ (reference sequence). Unmatched junction bases numbered 3, after V lost 5 bases and J lost 4 bases. The CDR3 is 13 amino acids. In DNA, the CDR3 is TGTGCCAGCAGCCTGGGAGGGGCAGATACGCAGTATTTT. This gives the protein CASSLGGADTQYF.

The genes are TRBV27 and TRBJ1-2; tentative D call: TRBD1 (5 bases). This CDR3 contains 14 residues. V lost 4 bases, J lost 4 bases, and 13 bases lay in between. Germline-derived CDR1 and CDR2 are MNHEY and SMNVEV (reference sequence). The CDR3 sequence is CASSYGGMPYGYTF. The CDR3 DNA sequence: TGTGCCAGCAGTTATGGGGGGATGCCCTATGGCTACACCTTC.

The J gene is TRBJ1-6, the V gene TRBV28; 8 bases agree with TRBD1. Germline-derived CDR1 and CDR2 are MDHEN and SYDVKM. This CDR3 has 14 residues. V lost 6 bases, J lost 7 bases, and 5 bases stayed unmatched. This chain's CDR3 is CASRMTGVNSPLHF. The CDR3 bases are TGTGCCAGCAGAATGACAGGGGTGAATTCACCCCTCCACTTT.

The count of this clone is one. The genes are TRBV7-2 and TRBJ2-7, with D maybe TRBD2 (5 bases). Trimming took 1 base from V and 2 from J, leaving 12 bases between them. The CDR3 contains 15 residues. Per germline, CDR1 SGHTA and CDR2 FQGNSA. CDR3 nucleotides: TGTGCCAGCAGCTTAGATCTCGGGGTACCCTACGAGCAGTACTTC. Translated, it gives CASSLDLGVPYEQYF.

The chain uses TRBV6-5 and TRBJ2-7; the D gene is possibly TRBD1 (5 bases). V was clipped by 3 bases and J by 4 bases, with 7 bases between them. From germline, CDR1 is MNHEY and CDR2 SVGAGI. The CDR3 has 12 amino acids. In DNA form, the CDR3 reads TGTGCCAGCAGTTATAAGGGGTACGAGCAGTACTTC. This translates into CASSYKGYEQYF.

The gene calls are TRBV7-6 and TRBJ1-4; D remains unclear. This CDR3 has 15 amino acids. V lost 4 bases and J lost 0, with 9 bases in between. Germline-derived CDR1 and CDR2 are SGHVS and FNYEAQ. CDR3 protein: CASSYSRATNEKLFF. The CDR3 DNA reads TGTGCCAGCAGCTACAGCCGTGCAACTAATGAAAAACTGTTTTTT.

The genes are TRBV10-3 and TRBJ2-1, with 10 bases aligning to TRBD2. With 7 bases clipped from V and 8 bases from J, the junction kept 8 bases outside the gene matches. The length of the CDR3 is 14 residues. The germline V gene encodes CDR1 ENHRY and CDR2 SYGVKD. In DNA form, the CDR3 reads TGTGCCATCACCCCCAGCCTAGCGGGGGATGAGCAGTTCTTC. As protein: CAITPSLAGDEQFF.

This chain links TRBV4-3 with TRBJ2-7; no firm D call. Trimming took 4 bases from V and 3 from J, leaving 13 bases between them. Germline CDR1 LGHNA, CDR2 YSLEER. This CDR3 is built from 14 residues. The CDR3 spells CASSPGRILYEQYF. CDR3 bases: TGCGCCAGCAGCCCCGGCAGGATCCTCTACGAGCAGTACTTC.

The chain employs TRBV9 and TRBJ2-2; the match to TRBD1 covers 7 bases. The CDR3 runs to 16 residues. Germline CDR1 is SGDLS and CDR2 is YYNGEE. After removal of 0 bases from V and 6 bases from J, the junction contained 8 bases not matched to a gene. CDR3 protein: CASSVGTGASSGELFF. DNA of the CDR3: TGTGCCAGCAGCGTAGGCACAGGGGCATCGTCCGGGGAGCTGTTTTTT.

This clone was seen only once. V and J are TRBV6-5 and TRBJ1-1; 8 nucleotides line up with TRBD1. The CDR3 runs 14 residues. Trimming at V came to 4 bases and at J to 3 bases, leaving 4 bases not matched to a gene. Germline assignment: CDR1 MNHEY and CDR2 SVGAGI. The CDR3 protein is CASSFGTGYTEAFF. The CDR3 nucleotides are TGTGCCAGCAGTTTCGGGACAGGCTACACTGAAGCTTTCTTT.

The V gene is TRBV5-1, the J gene TRBJ2-5; D possibly corresponds to TRBD2 (5 bases). The V end was cut by 0 bases, the J end by 5 bases, with 11 bases between. The CDR3 covers 14 residues. Germline V gene lookup returns CDR1 SGHRS and CDR2 YFSETQ. The CDR3 protein is CASSLGSGKETQYF. The CDR3 DNA reads as TGCGCCAGCAGCTTGGGGTCGGGGAAGGAGACCCAGTACTTC.

The rearrangement uses TRBV28 and TRBJ2-7; weak D call: TRBD1 (6 bases). The germline V gene encodes CDR1 MDHEN and CDR2 SYDVKM. V was trimmed by 6 bases and J by 3 bases, leaving 12 bases between them. This CDR3 is built from 13 residues. The CDR3 here is CASRTGQNYEQYF. The CDR3, as DNA: TGTGCCAGCAGGACAGGACAGAACTACGAGCAGTACTTC.

The chain carries TRBV7-9 and TRBJ1-1; 8 bases are shared with TRBD1. Germline V gene lookup returns CDR1 SEHNR and CDR2 FQNEAQ (reference sequence). CDR3 length equals 16 residues. The V gene end was trimmed by 6 bases and the J gene end by 0 bases; junction bases not matched to a gene: 9. The CDR3 is CASSSAAGGLNTEAFF. The CDR3 DNA is TGTGCCAGCAGTTCGGCGGCAGGGGGCCTGAACACTGAAGCTTTCTTT.

In this sample, this clone turned up once. The chain links TRBV9 to TRBJ2-1, with 7 bases aligning to TRBD2. Per germline, CDR1 SGDLS and CDR2 YYNGEE. Trimming at V came to 1 base and at J to 1 base, leaving 2 bases not matched to a gene. This CDR3 has 15 residues. The CDR3 loop reads CASSVNGRSYNEQFF. Written as DNA, the CDR3 is TGTGCCAGCAGCGTAAACGGGAGGTCCTACAATGAGCAGTTCTTC.

This clone was seen only a few times. The V and J genes are TRBV6-1 and TRBJ2-2; D perhaps matches TRBD2 (6 bases). V was cut by 4 bases and J by 0 bases, with 15 bases left in between. CDR1 and CDR2 (germline): MNHNS, SASEGT. The CDR3 has 17 amino acids. CDR3 residues: CASSGWGVETNTGELFF. CDR3 DNA sequence: TGTGCCAGCAGTGGTTGGGGGGTGGAAACGAACACCGGGGAGCTGTTTTTT.